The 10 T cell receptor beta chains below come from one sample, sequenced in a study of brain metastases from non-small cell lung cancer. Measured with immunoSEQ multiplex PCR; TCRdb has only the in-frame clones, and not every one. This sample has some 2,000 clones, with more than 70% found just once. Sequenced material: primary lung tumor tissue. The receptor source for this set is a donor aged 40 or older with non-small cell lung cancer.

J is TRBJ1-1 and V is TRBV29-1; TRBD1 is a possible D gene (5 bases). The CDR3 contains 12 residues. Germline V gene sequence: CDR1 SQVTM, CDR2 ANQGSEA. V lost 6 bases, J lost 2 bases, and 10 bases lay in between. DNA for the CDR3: TGCAGCGTGGGACTGGTCAACACTGAAGCTTTCTTT. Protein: CSVGLVNTEAFF.

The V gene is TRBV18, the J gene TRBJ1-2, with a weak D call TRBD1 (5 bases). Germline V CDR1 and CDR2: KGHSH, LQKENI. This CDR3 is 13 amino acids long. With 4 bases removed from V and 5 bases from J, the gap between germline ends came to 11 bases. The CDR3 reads CASSLDSQYGYTF. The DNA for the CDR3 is TGTGCCAGCTCACTTGACAGCCAGTATGGCTACACCTTC. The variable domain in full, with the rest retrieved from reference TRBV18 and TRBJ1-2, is NAGVMQNPRHLVRRRGQEARLRCSPMKGHSHVYWYRQLPEEGLKFMVYLQKENIIDESGMPKERFSAEFPKEGPSILRIQQVVRGDSAAYFCASSLDSQYGYTFGSGTRLTVV.

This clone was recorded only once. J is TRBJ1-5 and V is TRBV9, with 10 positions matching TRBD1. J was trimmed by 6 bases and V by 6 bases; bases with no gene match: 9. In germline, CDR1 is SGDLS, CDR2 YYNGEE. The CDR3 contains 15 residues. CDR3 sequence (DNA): TGTGCCAGCACCTTCGGGACAGGGGAGGGTCAGCCCCAGCATTTT. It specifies CASTFGTGEGQPQHF.

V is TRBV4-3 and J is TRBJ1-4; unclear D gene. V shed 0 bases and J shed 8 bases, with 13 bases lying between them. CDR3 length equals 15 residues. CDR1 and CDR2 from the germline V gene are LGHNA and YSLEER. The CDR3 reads CASSQDAGPREKLFF. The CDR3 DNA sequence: TGCGCCAGCAGCCAAGATGCCGGGCCCCGAGAAAAACTGTTTTTT.

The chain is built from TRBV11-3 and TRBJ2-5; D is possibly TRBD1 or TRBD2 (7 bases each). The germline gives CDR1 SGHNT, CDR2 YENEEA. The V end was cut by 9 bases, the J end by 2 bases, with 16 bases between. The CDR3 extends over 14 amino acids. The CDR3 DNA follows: TGTGCCAGTAGCGGCCAGGGGGGGCAAGAGACCCAGTACTTC. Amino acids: CASSGQGGQETQYF.

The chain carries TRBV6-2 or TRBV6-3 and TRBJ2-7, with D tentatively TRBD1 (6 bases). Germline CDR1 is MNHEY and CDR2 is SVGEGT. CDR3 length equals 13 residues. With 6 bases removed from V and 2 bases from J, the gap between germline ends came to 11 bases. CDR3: CASSPGQPYEQYV. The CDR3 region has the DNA TGTGCCAGCAGCCCCGGACAGCCCTACGAGCAGTACGTC.

CDR3 nucleotides: TGTGCCAGCAGCCCATTCTGGGGCAGGGGCTCAGCTTTCTTT. Amino acid sequence: CASSPFWGRGSAFF. The V call is TRBV14, the J call TRBJ1-1; D may be TRBD1 (6 bases). CDR1 and CDR2 (germline): SGHDN, FVKESK. V was shortened by 4 bases and J by 10 bases, with 19 bases between the two germline ends. The CDR3 is 14 amino acids.

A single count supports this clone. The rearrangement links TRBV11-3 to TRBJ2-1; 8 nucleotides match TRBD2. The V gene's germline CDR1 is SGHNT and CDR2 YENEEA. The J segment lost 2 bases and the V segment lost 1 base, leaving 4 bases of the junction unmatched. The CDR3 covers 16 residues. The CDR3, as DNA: TGTGCCAGCAGCTTAGCCCGGGGGGGCACCTACAATGAGCAGTTCTTC. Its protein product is CASSLARGGTYNEQFF.

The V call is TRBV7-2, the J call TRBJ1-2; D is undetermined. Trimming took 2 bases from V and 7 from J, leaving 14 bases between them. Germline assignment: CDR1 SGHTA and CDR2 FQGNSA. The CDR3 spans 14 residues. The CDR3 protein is CASSLTLEVSGYTF. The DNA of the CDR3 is TGTGCCAGCAGCTTAACCCTCGAGGTCAGTGGCTACACCTTC.

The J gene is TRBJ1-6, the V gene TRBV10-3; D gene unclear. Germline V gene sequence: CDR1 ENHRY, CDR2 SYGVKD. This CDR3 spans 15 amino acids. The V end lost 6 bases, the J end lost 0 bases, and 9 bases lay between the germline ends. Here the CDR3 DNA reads TGTGCCATCAGCCTTGACAACTCCTATAATTCACCCCTCCACTTT. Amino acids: CAISLDNSYNSPLHF.